This T cell receptor (beta chain) was sequenced in a study of cytomegalovirus exposure and HLA in healthy donors. Points from the study as a whole: Researchers catalogued 150 or so TCR beta chains as cytomegalovirus-associated. The productive fraction for most TCR beta V segments was about 90% or about 30% in an earlier analysis. Further analysis, carried out later, found HLA-associated TCR beta chains more clonally expanded than equally common other chains. Common viral pathogens seemed, in a later analysis, to connect with several of the most significant clusters.

The PCR had 60 Vbeta and 13 Jbeta primers. Generated by immunoSEQ multiplex PCR, the TCRdb table keeps only in-frame clones and is missing some. The table includes about 150,000 clones, approximately 84% detected once. The germline V gene encodes CDR1 SQVTM and CDR2 ANQGSEA. Trimming took 3 bases from V and 4 from J, leaving 10 bases between them. This CDR3 has 13 amino acids. About this clone: Antigen: not known.

Material for sequencing was PBMCs. The TCR was taken from a young woman in good health and CMV-seronegative. The chain recombines TRBV29-1 with TRBJ1-3; tentative D call: TRBD1 (5 bases). For the CDR3, the DNA is TGCAGCGTTGATGTAGGGGTAGGAAACACCATATATTTT. It translates to CSVDVGVGNTIYF.